The 19 T cell receptor beta chains below were found in one sample sequenced in a study of lymphopenia after photon versus proton radiotherapy. Assay: immunoSEQ multiplex PCR; the TCRdb copy retains only in-frame clones and omits some. The sample includes roughly 76,000 clones, approximately 90% of them seen just once. Material: peripheral blood, obtained from a patient treated with photon-based radiotherapy. These receptors all stem from a woman aged 40 to 50 with cholangiocarcinoma.

This chain connects TRBV10-2 to TRBJ2-7, with 8 bases fitting TRBD1. Germline V gene lookup returns CDR1 WSHSY and CDR2 SAAADI. The CDR3 contains 14 residues. The trim removed 6 bases at V and 1 base at J, leaving 5 bases unmatched. The CDR3 region has the DNA TGCGCCAGCAGATGGACAGGGACTTCCTACGAGCAGTACTTC. This gives the protein CASRWTGTSYEQYF.

V usage is TRBV5-1 and J usage is TRBJ2-2, with TRBD2 identical over 14 bases. The CDR3 extends over 16 amino acids. The V gene end was trimmed by 3 bases and the J gene end by 7 bases; junction bases not matched to a gene: 5. Germline CDR1 is SGHRS and CDR2 is YFSETQ. CDR3 loop: CASSSTSGRAGGELFF. For the CDR3, the DNA is TGCGCCAGCAGCTCGACTAGCGGGAGGGCCGGCGGGGAGCTGTTTTTT.

The chain is built from TRBV19 and TRBJ2-3, with a possible D match to TRBD2 (6 bases). Trimming cost V 6 bases and J 6 bases, with 19 bases left between them. Germline-derived CDR1 and CDR2 are LNHDA and SQIVND (reference sequence). The CDR3 has 15 amino acids. The CDR3 is CASSPRLLRGDTQYF. CDR3 sequence (DNA): TGTGCCAGTAGCCCTAGACTCCTACGGGGGGATACGCAGTATTTT.

The genes are TRBV5-1 and TRBJ2-7, with D possibly being TRBD1 or TRBD2 (5 bases each). The CDR3 has 11 residues. The V gene's germline CDR1 is SGHRS and CDR2 YFSETQ. Trimming took off 5 bases at V and 7 bases at J, with 10 bases between the two ends. The CDR3 DNA reads as TGCGCCAGCAGAGAGGGGAGAGAGCAGTACTTC. Translated: CASREGREQYF.

The chain employs TRBV2 and TRBJ2-2, with D unclear. CDR3 length equals 14 residues. From germline, CDR1 is SNHLY and CDR2 FYNNEI. V was shortened by 6 bases and J by 4 bases, with 12 bases between the two germline ends. The CDR3 protein is CASRVPIVTGELFF. CDR3 DNA: TGTGCCAGCAGGGTCCCTATTGTCACCGGGGAGCTGTTTTTT.

The chain joins TRBV18 to TRBJ2-1; 10 nucleotides line up with TRBD1. The CDR3 has 13 residues. The V gene end was trimmed by 3 bases and the J gene end by 10 bases; junction bases not matched to a gene: 3. Germline V gene lookup returns CDR1 KGHSH and CDR2 LQKENI. Here the CDR3 reads CASSPDRGLEQFF. The CDR3 nucleotides are TGTGCCAGCTCACCCGACAGGGGGCTGGAGCAGTTCTTC.

This clone was counted between two and nine times. The chain uses TRBV9 and TRBJ2-5, with D maybe TRBD2 (5 bases). The CDR3 consists of 15 residues. Germline CDR1 and CDR2: SGDLS and YYNGEE. V dropped 0 bases and J dropped 5 bases, with 14 bases sitting between them. The CDR3 loop reads CASSVGPTWEETQYF. CDR3 bases: TGTGCCAGCAGCGTAGGGCCGACCTGGGAGGAGACCCAGTACTTC.

A few counts support this clone. The V call is TRBV30, the J call TRBJ1-6; 8 positions match TRBD1. The germline gives CDR1 GTSNPN, CDR2 SVGIG (reference sequence). The J segment lost 10 bases and the V segment lost 0 bases, leaving 11 bases of the junction unmatched. The CDR3 covers 16 residues. CDR3 nucleotides: TGTGCCTGGAGTGTACCAGGACAGGGACTTTGGTCACCCCTCCACTTT. Translation gives CAWSVPGQGLWSPLHF. Filled out from reference TRBV30 and TRBJ1-6, the complete variable domain reads SQTIHQWPATLVQPVGSPLSLECTVEGTSNPNLYWYRQAAGRGLQLLFYSVGIGQISSEVPQNLSASRPQDRQFILSSKKLLLSDSGFYLCAWSVPGQGLWSPLHFGNGTRLTVT.

Only a few counts were recorded for this clone. The genes are TRBV4-2 and TRBJ1-6, with a possible D match to TRBD1 (6 bases). The CDR3 totals 15 residues. Per germline, CDR1 LGHNA and CDR2 YNFKEQ. V lost 4 bases to trimming and J lost 7 bases, with 14 bases between them. The CDR3 loop is CASSLNRAQNSPLHF. CDR3 DNA: TGTGCCAGCAGCCTCAACAGGGCCCAAAATTCACCCCTCCACTTT.

The gene calls are TRBV11-2 and TRBJ1-1; no clear D. Trimming shortened V by 8 bases and J by 0 bases, and 10 bases separated the two germline ends. This CDR3 is built from 13 residues. CDR1 and CDR2 from the germline V gene are SGHAT and FQNNGV. The DNA for the CDR3 is TGTGCCAGCCATGTCCAGATGAACACTGAAGCTTTCTTT. Residues: CASHVQMNTEAFF.

The chain carries TRBV7-9 and TRBJ1-5, with 7 bases aligning to TRBD1. Germline lookup yields CDR1 SEHNR and CDR2 FQNEAQ (reference sequence). Unmatched junction bases numbered 9, after V lost 7 bases and J lost 12 bases. The CDR3 sequence is 12 residues long. CDR3 DNA: TGTGCCAGCACCTCAACAGGGGAGATCCAGCATTTT. Protein: CASTSTGEIQHF.

The V and J genes are TRBV2 and TRBJ1-1; perhaps TRBD1 as D (5 bases). Trimming took off 2 bases at V and 6 bases at J, with 19 bases between the two ends. The germline CDR1 and CDR2 sequences are SNHLY and FYNNEI. The CDR3 covers 16 residues. The CDR3 DNA follows: TGTGCCAGCAGTGAATCATCCGGCCGGTTAGGGGCTGAAGCTTTCTTT. Translating it yields CASSESSGRLGAEAFF.

The J gene is TRBJ1-5, the V gene TRBV19; a possible D gene is TRBD1 (6 bases). V shed 7 bases and J shed 0 bases, with 13 bases lying between them. Looked up from germline, CDR1 is LNHDA and CDR2 is SQIVND (reference sequence). This CDR3 is built from 15 residues. CDR3: CASTWGRASNQPQHF. DNA of the CDR3: TGTGCCAGTACTTGGGGGCGGGCTAGCAATCAGCCCCAGCATTTT.

The chain employs TRBV30 and TRBJ1-6; TRBD1 agrees at 9 bases. Germline assignment: CDR1 GTSNPN and CDR2 SVGIG (reference sequence). The trim removed 3 bases at V and 7 bases at J, leaving 4 bases unmatched. CDR3 length: 14 amino acids. The CDR3, as DNA: TGTGCCTGGAGCCCCGGACAGGGGAATTCACCCCTCCACTTT. It codes for CAWSPGQGNSPLHF.

The chain combines TRBV29-1 with TRBJ2-7; tentative D call: TRBD1 (5 bases). V lost 3 bases to trimming and J lost 5 bases, with 14 bases between them. This CDR3 region has 13 residues. In germline, CDR1 is SQVTM, CDR2 ANQGSEA. The DNA of the CDR3 is TGCAGCGTTGAGGACACCCGAGGACACGAGCAGTACTTC. Its protein product is CSVEDTRGHEQYF.

The rearrangement links TRBV18 to TRBJ1-1, with D possibly matching TRBD1 (5 bases). The CDR3 consists of 14 residues. Germline CDR1 KGHSH, CDR2 LQKENI. Trimming shortened V by 0 bases and J by 1 base, and 6 bases separated the two germline ends. The CDR3 loop reads CASSPPGQNTEAFF. The CDR3 DNA sequence: TGTGCCAGCTCACCACCGGGGCAGAACACTGAAGCTTTCTTT.

The chain is built from TRBV6-5 and TRBJ1-6; unclear D gene. Germline loops: CDR1 MNHEY, CDR2 SVGAGI. The CDR3 is 14 residues long. Trimming took off 0 bases at V and 6 bases at J, with 6 bases between the two ends. The CDR3 region is CASSYSGINSPLHF. DNA for the CDR3: TGTGCCAGCAGTTACTCAGGGATTAATTCACCCCTCCACTTT.

This chain links TRBV18 with TRBJ1-5; D is possibly TRBD1 (5 bases). V lost 3 bases to trimming and J lost 2 bases, with 11 bases between them. Germline V gene sequence: CDR1 KGHSH, CDR2 LQKENI. CDR3 size: 15 residues. DNA for the CDR3: TGTGCCAGCTCACCGGCCAGGGTTGGCAATCAGCCCCAGCATTTT. Its translation: CASSPARVGNQPQHF.

The sample holds a few counts of this clone. The conserved closing phenylalanine or tryptophan is absent in this CDR3, likely reflecting a read error. It is unclear where the CDR3 begins or ends on the DNA, so no DNA is shown, and the CDR3 is as TCRdb lists it. The chain uses TRBV30 and TRBJ1-1. The CDR3 totals 9 residues, both ends included. Germline CDR1 GTSNPN, CDR2 SVGIG (reference sequence). The CDR3 region is CAWSPGLFI.